This entry concerns a single T cell receptor (beta chain). Repertoires were generated with immunoSEQ multiplex PCR, while TCRdb's copy carries only in-frame clones and drops some. The table has about 120,000 clones, more than 85% seen once. This sample was included in a study of T cell responses to AZD1222 COVID-19 vaccine. The sequence was obtained from an adult in good health. The material was peripheral blood, obtained on day 0 of AZD1222 vaccination.

CDR3 nucleotide sequence: TGTGCCAGCAGCTGGACACGGAACACTGAAGCTTTCTTT. Translated: CASSWTRNTEAFF. The rearrangement uses TRBV11-1 and TRBJ1-1, with TRBD1 as a possible D gene (5 bases). This CDR3 is built from 13 residues. Germline V gives CDR1 SGHAT, CDR2 FQDESV (reference sequence). Trimming took off 4 bases at V and 1 base at J, with 7 bases between the two ends.